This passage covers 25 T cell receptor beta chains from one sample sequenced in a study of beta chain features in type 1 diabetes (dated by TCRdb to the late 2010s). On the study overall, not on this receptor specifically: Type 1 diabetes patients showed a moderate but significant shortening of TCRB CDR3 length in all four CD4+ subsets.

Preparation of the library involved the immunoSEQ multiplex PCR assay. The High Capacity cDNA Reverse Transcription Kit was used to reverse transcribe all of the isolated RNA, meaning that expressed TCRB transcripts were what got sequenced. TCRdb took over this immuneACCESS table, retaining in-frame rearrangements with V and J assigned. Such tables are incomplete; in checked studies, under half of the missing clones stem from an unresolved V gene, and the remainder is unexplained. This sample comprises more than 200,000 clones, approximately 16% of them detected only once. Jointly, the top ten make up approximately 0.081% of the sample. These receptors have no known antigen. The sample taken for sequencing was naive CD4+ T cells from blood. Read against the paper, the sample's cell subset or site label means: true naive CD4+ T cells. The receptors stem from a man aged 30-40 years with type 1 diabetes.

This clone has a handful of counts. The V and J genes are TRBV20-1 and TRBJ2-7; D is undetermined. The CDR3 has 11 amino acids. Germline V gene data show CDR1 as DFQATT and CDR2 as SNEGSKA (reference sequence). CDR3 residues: CSARLNYEQYF. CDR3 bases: TGCAGCGCCCGTTTAAACTACGAGCAGTACTTC.

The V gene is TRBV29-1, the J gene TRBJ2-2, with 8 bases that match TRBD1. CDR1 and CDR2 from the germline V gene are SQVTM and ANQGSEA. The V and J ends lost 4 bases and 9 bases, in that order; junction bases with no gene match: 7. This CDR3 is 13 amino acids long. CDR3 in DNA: TGCAGCGTTGGTGGGCCAGGGGGCAGGGAGCTGTTTTTT. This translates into CSVGGPGGRELFF.

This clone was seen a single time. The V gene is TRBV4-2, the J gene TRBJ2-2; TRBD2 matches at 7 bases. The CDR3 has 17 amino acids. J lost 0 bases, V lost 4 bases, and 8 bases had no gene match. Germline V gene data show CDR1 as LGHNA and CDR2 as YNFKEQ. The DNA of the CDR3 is TGTGCCAGCAGCCCCCTATTACGGGGGGCGAACACCGGGGAGCTGTTTTTT. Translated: CASSPLLRGANTGELFF.

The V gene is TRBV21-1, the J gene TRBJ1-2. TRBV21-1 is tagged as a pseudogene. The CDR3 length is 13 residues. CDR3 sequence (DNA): TGTGCCAGCAGCGACGGGGTCGAATATGGCTACACCTTC. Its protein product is CASSDGVEYGYTF.

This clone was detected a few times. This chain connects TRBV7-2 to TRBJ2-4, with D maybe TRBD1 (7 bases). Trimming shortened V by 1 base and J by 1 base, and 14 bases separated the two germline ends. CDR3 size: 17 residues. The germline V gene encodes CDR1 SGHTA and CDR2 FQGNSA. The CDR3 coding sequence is TGTGCCAGCAGCTTAGTAGGAGGGGGCATGGCCAAAAACATTCAGTACTTC. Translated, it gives CASSLVGGGMAKNIQYF.

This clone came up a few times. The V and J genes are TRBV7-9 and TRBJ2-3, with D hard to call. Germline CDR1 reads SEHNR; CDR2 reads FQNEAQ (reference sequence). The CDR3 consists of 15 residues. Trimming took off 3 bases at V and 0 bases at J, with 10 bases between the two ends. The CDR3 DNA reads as TGTGCCAGCAGCTTTACGTCGGGCAGCACAGATACGCAGTATTTT. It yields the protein CASSFTSGSTDTQYF.

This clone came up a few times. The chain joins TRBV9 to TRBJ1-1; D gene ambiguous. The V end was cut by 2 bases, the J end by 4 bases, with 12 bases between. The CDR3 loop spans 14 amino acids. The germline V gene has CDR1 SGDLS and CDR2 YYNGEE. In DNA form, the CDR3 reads TGTGCCAGCAGCGTGGGTGGGGAGGTCACTGAAGCTTTCTTT. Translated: CASSVGGEVTEAFF.

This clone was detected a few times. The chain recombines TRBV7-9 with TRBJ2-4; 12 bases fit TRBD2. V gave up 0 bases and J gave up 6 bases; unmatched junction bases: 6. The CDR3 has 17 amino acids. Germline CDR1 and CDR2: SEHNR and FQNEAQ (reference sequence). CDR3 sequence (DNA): TGTGCCAGCAGCTTAGCGACTAGCGGGAGTCTGGGAAACATTCAGTACTTC. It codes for CASSLATSGSLGNIQYF.

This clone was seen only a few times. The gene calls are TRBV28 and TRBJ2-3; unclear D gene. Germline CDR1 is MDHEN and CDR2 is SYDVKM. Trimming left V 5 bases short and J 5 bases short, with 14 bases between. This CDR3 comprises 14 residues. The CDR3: CASSPQPLGDTQYF. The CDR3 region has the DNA TGTGCCAGCAGTCCCCAACCACTTGGAGATACGCAGTATTTT.

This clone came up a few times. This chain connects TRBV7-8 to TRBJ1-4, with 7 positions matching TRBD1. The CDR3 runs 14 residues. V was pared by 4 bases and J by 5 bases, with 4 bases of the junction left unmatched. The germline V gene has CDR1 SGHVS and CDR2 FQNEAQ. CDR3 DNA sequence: TGTGCCAGCAGCTGGGACAGCTTCAATGAAAAACTGTTTTTT. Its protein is CASSWDSFNEKLFF.

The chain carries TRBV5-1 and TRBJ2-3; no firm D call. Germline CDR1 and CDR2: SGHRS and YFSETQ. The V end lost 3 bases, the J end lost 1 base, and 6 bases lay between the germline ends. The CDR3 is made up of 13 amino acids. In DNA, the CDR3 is TGCGCCAGCAGCTCTTCCGGCACAGATACGCAGTATTTT. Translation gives CASSSSGTDTQYF.

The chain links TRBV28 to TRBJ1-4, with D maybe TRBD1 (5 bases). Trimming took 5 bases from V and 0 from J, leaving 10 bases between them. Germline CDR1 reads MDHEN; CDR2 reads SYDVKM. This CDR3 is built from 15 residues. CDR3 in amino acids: CASSVQGSTNEKLFF. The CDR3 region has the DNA TGTGCCAGCAGTGTCCAGGGATCAACTAATGAAAAACTGTTTTTT.

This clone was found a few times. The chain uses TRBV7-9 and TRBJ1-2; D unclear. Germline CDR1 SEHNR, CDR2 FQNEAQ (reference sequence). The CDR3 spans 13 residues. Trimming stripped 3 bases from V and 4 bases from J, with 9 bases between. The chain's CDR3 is CASSLDGSYGYTF. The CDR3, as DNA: TGTGCCAGCAGCTTGGACGGATCCTATGGCTACACCTTC.

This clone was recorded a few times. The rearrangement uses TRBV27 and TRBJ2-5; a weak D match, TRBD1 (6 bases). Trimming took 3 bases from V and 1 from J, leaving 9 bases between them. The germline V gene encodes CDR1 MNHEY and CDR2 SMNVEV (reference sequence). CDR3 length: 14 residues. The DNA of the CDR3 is TGTGCCAGCAGTTTGGGGGCCCTCCAAGAGACCCAGTACTTC. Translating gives CASSLGALQETQYF.

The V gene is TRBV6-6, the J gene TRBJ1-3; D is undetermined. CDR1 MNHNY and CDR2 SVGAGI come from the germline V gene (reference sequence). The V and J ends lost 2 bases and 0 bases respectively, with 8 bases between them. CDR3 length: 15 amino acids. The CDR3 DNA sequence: TGTGCCAGCAGTTACAGAGCATCCTCTGGAAACACCATATATTTT. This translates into CASSYRASSGNTIYF.

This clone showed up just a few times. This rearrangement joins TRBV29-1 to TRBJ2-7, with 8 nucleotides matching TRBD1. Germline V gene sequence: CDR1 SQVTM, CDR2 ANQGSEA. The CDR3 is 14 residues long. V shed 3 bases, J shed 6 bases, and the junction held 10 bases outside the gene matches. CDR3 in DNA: TGCAGCGTTGAGGGGAGACAGGGGTCACTCGAGCAGTACTTC. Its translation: CSVEGRQGSLEQYF.

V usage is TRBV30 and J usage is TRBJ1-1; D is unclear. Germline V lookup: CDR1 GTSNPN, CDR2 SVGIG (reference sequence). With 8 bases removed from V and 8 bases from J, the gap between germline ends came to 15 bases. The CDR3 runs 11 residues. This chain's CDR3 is CALRGQGEAFF. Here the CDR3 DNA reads TGTGCCCTTCGGGGTCAAGGGGAAGCTTTCTTT.

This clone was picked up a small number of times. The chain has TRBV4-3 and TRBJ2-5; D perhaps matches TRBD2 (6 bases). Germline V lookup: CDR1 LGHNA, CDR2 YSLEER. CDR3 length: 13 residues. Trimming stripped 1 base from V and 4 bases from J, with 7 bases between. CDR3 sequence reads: CASSQGLGETQYF. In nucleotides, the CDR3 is TGCGCCAGCAGCCAAGGACTAGGAGAGACCCAGTACTTC.

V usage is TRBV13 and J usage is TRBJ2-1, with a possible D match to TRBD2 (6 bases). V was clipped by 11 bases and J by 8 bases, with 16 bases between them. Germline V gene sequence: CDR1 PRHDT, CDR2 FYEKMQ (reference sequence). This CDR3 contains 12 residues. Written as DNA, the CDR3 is TGTGCCGTGTCGGGGGAGAAGGATGAGCAGTTCTTC. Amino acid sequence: CAVSGEKDEQFF.

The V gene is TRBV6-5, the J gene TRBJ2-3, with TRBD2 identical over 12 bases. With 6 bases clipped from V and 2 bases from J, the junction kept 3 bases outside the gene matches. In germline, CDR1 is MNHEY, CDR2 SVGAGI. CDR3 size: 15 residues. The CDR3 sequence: CASSGLAGITDTQYF. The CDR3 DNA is TGTGCCAGCAGCGGACTAGCGGGAATCACAGATACGCAGTATTTT.

This CDR3 is CAWTLNGNTEAFF. The DNA of the CDR3 is TGTGCCTGGACGCTTAACGGGAACACTGAAGCTTTCTTT. This sequence joins TRBV30 and TRBJ1-1; D unclear. The ends were cut back, 4 bases at V and 1 base at J, with 10 bases in the middle. CDR1 GTSNPN and CDR2 SVGIG come from the germline V gene (reference sequence). CDR3 size: 13 residues. Using reference TRBV30 and TRBJ1-1 for the parts outside the CDR3, the full variable domain is SQTIHQWPATLVQPVGSPLSLECTVEGTSNPNLYWYRQAAGRGLQLLFYSVGIGQISSEVPQNLSASRPQDRQFILSSKKLLLSDSGFYLCAWTLNGNTEAFFGQGTRLTVV.

The CDR3 here is CASSQIAGTYIQYF. The DNA of the CDR3 is TGTGCCAGCAGCCAAATCGCGGGAACCTACATTCAGTACTTC. This chain links TRBV14 with TRBJ2-4; perhaps TRBD2 as D (6 bases). This CDR3 contains 14 residues. V was cut by 2 bases and J by 8 bases, with 13 bases left in between. Germline assignment: CDR1 SGHDN and CDR2 FVKESK.

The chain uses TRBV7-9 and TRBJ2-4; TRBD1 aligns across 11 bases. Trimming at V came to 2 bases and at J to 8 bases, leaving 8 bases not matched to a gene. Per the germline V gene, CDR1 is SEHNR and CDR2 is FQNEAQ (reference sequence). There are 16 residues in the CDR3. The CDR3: CASSLPLSGQGDIQYF. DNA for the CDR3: TGTGCCAGCAGCTTACCTCTCTCGGGACAGGGGGACATTCAGTACTTC.

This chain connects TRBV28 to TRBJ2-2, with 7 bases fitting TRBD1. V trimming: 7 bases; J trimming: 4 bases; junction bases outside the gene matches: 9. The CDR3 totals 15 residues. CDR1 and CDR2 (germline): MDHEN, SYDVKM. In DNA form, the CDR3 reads TGTGCCAGCATCTGGGGGACAGAGCCCACCGGGGAGCTGTTTTTT. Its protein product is CASIWGTEPTGELFF.

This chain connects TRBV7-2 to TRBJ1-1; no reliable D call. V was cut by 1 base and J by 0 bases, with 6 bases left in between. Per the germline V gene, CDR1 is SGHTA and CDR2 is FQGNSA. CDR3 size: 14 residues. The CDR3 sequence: CASSLVLLNTEAFF. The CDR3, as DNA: TGTGCCAGCAGCTTAGTTCTGCTGAACACTGAAGCTTTCTTT.